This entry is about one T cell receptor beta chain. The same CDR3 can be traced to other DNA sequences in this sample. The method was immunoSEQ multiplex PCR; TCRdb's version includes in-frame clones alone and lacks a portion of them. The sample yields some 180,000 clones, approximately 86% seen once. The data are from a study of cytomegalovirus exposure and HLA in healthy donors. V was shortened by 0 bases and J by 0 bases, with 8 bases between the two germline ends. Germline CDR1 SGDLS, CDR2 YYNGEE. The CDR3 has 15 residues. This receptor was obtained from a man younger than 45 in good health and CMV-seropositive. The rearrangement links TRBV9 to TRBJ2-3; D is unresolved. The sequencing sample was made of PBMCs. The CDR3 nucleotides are TGTGCCAGCAGCGTAGAGGGAACTAGCACAGATACGCAGTATTTT. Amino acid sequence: CASSVEGTSTDTQYF.